These 24 T cell receptor beta chains were sequenced from one sample in a study of cytomegalovirus exposure and HLA in healthy donors. Use of 60 Vbeta and 13 Jbeta primers characterized the PCR. Here immunoSEQ multiplex PCR was the method, and the copy in TCRdb shows in-frame clones only, minus some. The sample includes 150,000 to 200,000 clones, just under 80% of them seen just once. Sequenced: PBMCs. These receptors all come from a woman between 50 and 59 years old in good health and CMV-seropositive.

V usage is TRBV13 and J usage is TRBJ1-1; 8 bases align to TRBD1. V shed 7 bases, J shed 5 bases, and the junction held 12 bases outside the gene matches. Germline V gives CDR1 PRHDT, CDR2 FYEKMQ (reference sequence). The length of the CDR3 is 15 residues. As DNA, the CDR3 is TGTGCCAGCACCTCAACTCCGACAGGGGCGACTGAAGCTTTCTTT. Protein: CASTSTPTGATEAFF.

The chain employs TRBV29-1 and TRBJ2-3; TRBD2 matches 8 bases. This CDR3 is 14 amino acids long. CDR1 SQVTM and CDR2 ANQGSEA come from the germline V gene. J gave up 1 base and V 5 bases, and 5 bases lay outside the gene matches. The CDR3 here is CSVSTSVGTDTQYF. CDR3 bases: TGCAGCGTTTCGACTAGCGTGGGCACAGATACGCAGTATTTT.

The V and J genes are TRBV18 and TRBJ1-1; a possible D gene is TRBD1 (6 bases). Trimming stripped 4 bases from V and 1 base from J, with 10 bases between. This CDR3 region has 14 residues. Looked up from germline, CDR1 is KGHSH and CDR2 is LQKENI. CDR3 bases: TGTGCCAGCTCACTCATGACAGGGAACACTGAAGCTTTCTTT. The encoded protein is CASSLMTGNTEAFF.

This rearrangement joins TRBV11-3 to TRBJ2-3, with TRBD1 as a possible D gene (6 bases). The CDR3 consists of 17 residues. The ends were cut back, 0 bases at V and 1 base at J, with 14 bases in the middle. In germline, CDR1 is SGHNT, CDR2 YENEEA. CDR3 residues: CASSLDLTGWGTDTQYF. The CDR3, as DNA: TGTGCCAGCAGCTTAGATCTAACAGGGTGGGGCACAGATACGCAGTATTTT.

The gene calls are TRBV9 and TRBJ1-3, with D hard to call. V was clipped by 4 bases and J by 0 bases, with 17 bases between them. The germline CDR1 and CDR2 sequences are SGDLS and YYNGEE. The CDR3 runs to 17 residues. The CDR3 DNA reads TGTGCCAGCAGCCCACCGGGAGTGGGAGGCTCTGGAAACACCATATATTTT. Residues: CASSPPGVGGSGNTIYF.

The chain has TRBV30 and TRBJ2-1; 11 nucleotides line up with TRBD2. Trimming at V came to 6 bases and at J to 15 bases, leaving 10 bases not matched to a gene. CDR1 is GTSNPN, CDR2 SVGIG, per germline (reference sequence). This CDR3 region has 12 residues. CDR3 amino acids: CACTSGGISGFF. CDR3 DNA: TGTGCCTGTACTAGCGGGGGAATATCGGGGTTCTTC.

This clone was observed once. The chain employs TRBV7-2 and TRBJ1-4; maybe TRBD1 (5 bases). Trimming removed 4 bases from V and 8 bases from J, with 14 bases in between. The CDR3 contains 14 residues. Germline-derived CDR1 and CDR2 are SGHTA and FQGNSA. CDR3 loop: CASSSGRGGEKLFF. The CDR3 coding sequence is TGTGCCAGCAGCTCGGGGAGGGGCGGCGAAAAACTGTTTTTT.

V is TRBV5-1 and J is TRBJ2-3; 9 positions match TRBD2. The CDR3 loop spans 17 amino acids. Trimming cost V 1 base and J 4 bases; bases outside gene matches: 10. Germline V gene data show CDR1 as SGHRS and CDR2 as YFSETQ. This CDR3 is CASSLFIGGGASDTQYF. The CDR3 DNA follows: TGCGCCAGCAGCTTGTTTATCGGCGGGGGGGCCTCAGATACGCAGTATTTT.

The chain couples TRBV7-3 to TRBJ2-3; no reliable D call. The CDR3 has 13 amino acids. V dropped 5 bases and J dropped 4 bases, with 10 bases sitting between them. Per the germline V gene, CDR1 is SGHTA and CDR2 is FQGTGA. The CDR3 DNA sequence: TGTGCCAGCAGCCCCGTAGCCTCAGATACGCAGTATTTT. It is translated as CASSPVASDTQYF.

V gene TRBV29-1 combines with J gene TRBJ1-4, with a possible D match to TRBD1 (5 bases). The germline V gene has CDR1 SQVTM and CDR2 ANQGSEA. This CDR3 comprises 12 residues. The ends were cut back, 6 bases at V and 5 bases at J, with 10 bases in the middle. The CDR3 loop is CSVGRRNEKLFF. DNA for the CDR3: TGCAGCGTGGGGCGACGCAATGAAAAACTGTTTTTT.

CDR3 residues: CAIGGLETTGELFF. DNA for the CDR3: TGTGCCATCGGGGGACTAGAGACCACCGGGGAGCTGTTTTTT. The chain joins TRBV10-3 to TRBJ2-2, with 8 bases lining up with TRBD2. The germline V gene encodes CDR1 ENHRY and CDR2 SYGVKD. The junction had 6 bases not matched to a gene; V was cut back by 8 bases and J by 4 bases. This CDR3 is built from 14 residues.

The chain combines TRBV10-2 with TRBJ1-2; TRBD1 aligns across 7 bases. Germline V gene data show CDR1 as WSHSY and CDR2 as SAAADI. V dropped 3 bases and J dropped 6; count of bases not matched to a gene: 7. The CDR3 spans 14 residues. In DNA form, the CDR3 reads TGCGCCAGCAGTGAACAGGGGAAGCTGGATGGCTACACCTTC. Amino acids: CASSEQGKLDGYTF.

CDR3 coding DNA: TGTGCCAGTAGTATTGGGGCGGGGGGGCTCTATGAGCAGTTCTTC. It translates to CASSIGAGGLYEQFF. V and J are TRBV19 and TRBJ2-1, with TRBD2 identical over 9 bases. The length of the CDR3 is 15 residues. J gave up 8 bases and V 3 bases, and 8 bases lay outside the gene matches. Germline lookup yields CDR1 LNHDA and CDR2 SQIVND (reference sequence). The complete variable domain, with remaining parts taken from reference TRBV19 and TRBJ2-1, reads DGGITQSPKYLFRKEGQNVTLSCEQNLNHDAMYWYRQDPGQGLRLIYYSQIVNDFQKGDIAEGYSVSREKKESFPLTVTSAQKNPTAFYLCASSIGAGGLYEQFFGPGTRLTVL.

This chain connects TRBV30 to TRBJ2-5; possible D gene TRBD2, 7 bases. This CDR3 contains 11 residues. The V end was cut by 7 bases, the J end by 4 bases, with 10 bases between. Germline V CDR1 and CDR2: GTSNPN, SVGIG (reference sequence). CDR3 sequence: CASGEGETQYF. The DNA of the CDR3 is TGTGCCTCAGGGGAGGGAGAGACCCAGTACTTC.

For this clone: At one end, the junction sequence differs from germline, possibly due to a read error. J is TRBJ2-7 and V is TRBV7-9; 7 bases are a match to TRBD2. Germline V gives CDR1 SEHNR, CDR2 FQNEAQ (reference sequence). CDR3 length equals 17 residues. The CDR3 is CSSSQTRWGTTIYEQYF. Here the CDR3 DNA reads TGTTCCAGCAGCCAGACCAGGTGGGGGACTACTATTTACGAGCAGTACTTC.

The chain carries TRBV5-6 and TRBJ2-7, with 9 bases lining up with TRBD1. The CDR3 covers 14 residues. Germline V lookup: CDR1 SGHDT, CDR2 YYEEEE. V trimming: 2 bases; J trimming: 6 bases; junction bases outside the gene matches: 6. CDR3 sequence reads: CASSLDRGVGEQYF. The DNA of the CDR3 is TGTGCCAGCAGCTTAGACAGGGGGGTTGGCGAGCAGTACTTC.

Comments on this clone: The sample carries other DNA sequences with the same CDR3. The rearrangement joins TRBV19 to TRBJ2-3; D remains ambiguous. Germline CDR1 reads LNHDA; CDR2 reads SQIVND (reference sequence). CDR3 length: 12 amino acids. Trimming shortened V by 6 bases and J by 0 bases, and 4 bases separated the two germline ends. DNA of the CDR3: TGTGCCAGTAGCCCTAGCACAGATACGCAGTATTTT. This encodes CASSPSTDTQYF.

This rearrangement joins TRBV6-5 to TRBJ2-7; 7 nucleotides match TRBD1. The CDR3 has 14 residues. CDR1 is MNHEY and CDR2 is SVGAGI in the germline V gene. V was pared by 2 bases and J by 6 bases, with 7 bases of the junction left unmatched. This chain's CDR3 is CASSYGGQAFEQYF. In DNA form, the CDR3 reads TGTGCCAGCAGTTACGGAGGACAGGCCTTCGAGCAGTACTTC.

This clone has a handful of counts. The chain couples TRBV11-2 to TRBJ2-3; D is uncertain. Deletions cut 1 base from V and 0 bases from J, with 11 bases between. The germline CDR1 and CDR2 sequences are SGHAT and FQNNGV. The CDR3 spans 16 residues. The CDR3 reads CASSLGMEASTDTQYF. In DNA, the CDR3 is TGTGCCAGCAGCTTAGGTATGGAAGCGAGCACAGATACGCAGTATTTT.

The gene calls are TRBV11-3 and TRBJ2-7; D is possibly TRBD2 (5 bases). The CDR3 runs to 14 residues. V was trimmed by 1 base and J by 2 bases, leaving 9 bases between them. Per germline, CDR1 SGHNT and CDR2 YENEEA. CDR3 amino acids: CASSLAGTPYEQYF. DNA of the CDR3: TGTGCCAGCAGCTTAGCGGGAACTCCCTACGAGCAGTACTTC.

This chain uses TRBV9 with TRBJ2-3, with TRBD2 identical over 14 bases. The CDR3 contains 19 residues. V was pared by 0 bases and J by 6 bases, with 12 bases of the junction left unmatched. Germline lookup yields CDR1 SGDLS and CDR2 YYNGEE. DNA for the CDR3: TGTGCCAGCAGCGTAGAGGCGGGACTAGCGGGAGCATCCCGGGATACGCAGTATTTT. Residues: CASSVEAGLAGASRDTQYF.

The table lists this clone with a count of one. The V call is TRBV5-4, the J call TRBJ2-2, with 9 bases lining up with TRBD2. The CDR3 length is 16 residues. Germline CDR1 reads SGHNT; CDR2 reads YYREEE (reference sequence). After removal of 2 bases from V and 7 bases from J, the junction contained 9 bases not matched to a gene. The CDR3 sequence is CASSLPGSGRSGELFF. The CDR3 region has the DNA TGTGCCAGCAGCTTACCCGGTAGCGGGAGAAGCGGGGAGCTGTTTTTT.

This sequence joins TRBV5-4 and TRBJ2-5; D perhaps matches TRBD2 (5 bases). Trimming shortened V by 4 bases and J by 5 bases, and 15 bases separated the two germline ends. CDR1 SGHNT and CDR2 YYREEE come from the germline V gene (reference sequence). This CDR3 contains 14 residues. CDR3 DNA: TGTGCCAGCAGCGCGGGTGGTTCCGAGGAGACCCAGTACTTC. Its protein is CASSAGGSEETQYF.

This chain connects TRBV7-2 to TRBJ1-1; D might be TRBD1 (6 bases). Germline CDR1 and CDR2: SGHTA and FQGNSA. This CDR3 region has 16 residues. Between the trimmed V and J ends, which lost 5 bases and 1 base, there was a span of 17 bases. This CDR3 is CASSLTGGAANTEAFF. The DNA for the CDR3 is TGTGCCAGCAGCCTCACTGGGGGCGCAGCGAACACTGAAGCTTTCTTT.